This T cell receptor beta chain was retrieved from a study of blood T cell repertoires in COVID-19. This clone came up once. Assay used: immunoSEQ multiplex PCR; TCRdb lists only in-frame clones, some missing. The table records over 60,000 clones, roughly 83% of them present only once. Looked up from germline, CDR1 is DFQATT and CDR2 is SNEGSKA (reference sequence). The CDR3 is 11 residues long. Trimming at V came to 4 bases and at J to 16 bases, leaving 8 bases not matched to a gene. This receptor was obtained from a man between 45 and 60 years old with COVID-19, enrolled during active disease. This chain links TRBV20-1 with TRBJ2-1; 9 positions agree with TRBD1. The sequencing sample was made of peripheral blood. This CDR3 is CSATHRGPGFF. In DNA, the CDR3 is TGCAGTGCTACTCACAGGGGGCCAGGCTTCTTC.